Listed here are 14 T cell receptor beta chains from one sample, sequenced in a study of cytomegalovirus exposure and HLA in healthy donors (dated by TCRdb to 2016 to 2017). The protocol used for the library was the immunoSEQ multiplex PCR assay. A mixture of 60 forward primers for TCR Vbeta segments and 13 reverse primers for TCR Jbeta segments was used in the multiplex PCR. The clones in this table, taken by TCRdb from immuneACCESS, are in-frame only. Not every clone is retained; where verified, under half of the shortfall comes from an unresolved V gene, and the cause of the rest is unknown. The sample table records some 120,000 clones; around 80% of these occur just once. About 3% of the sample is held by the ten biggest clonotypes. Sample: PBMCs. These receptors all stem from a woman in her late teens or twenties in good health and CMV-seropositive.

The V and J genes are TRBV6-5 and TRBJ1-6, with D tentatively TRBD1 (6 bases). Deletions cut 9 bases from V and 10 bases from J, with 16 bases between. Germline CDR1 and CDR2: MNHEY and SVGAGI. CDR3 size: 13 residues. CDR3 DNA: TGTGCCAGTTACAGGGACATCGGATCACCCCTCCACTTT. Translation: CASYRDIGSPLHF.

This clone has just a few counts. V usage is TRBV27 and J usage is TRBJ1-2; 8 nucleotides match TRBD1. CDR3 size: 15 residues. The germline V gene encodes CDR1 MNHEY and CDR2 SMNVEV (reference sequence). V lost 5 bases to trimming and J lost 2 bases; unmatched junction nucleotides: 7. The CDR3 reads CASSTRQGPNYGYTF. CDR3 nucleotides: TGTGCCAGCAGTACGCGACAGGGGCCCAACTATGGCTACACCTTC.

This rearrangement joins TRBV4-1 to TRBJ1-1, with D maybe TRBD1 (6 bases). Trimming removed 0 bases from V and 3 bases from J, with 11 bases in between. CDR3 length: 15 residues. CDR1 MGHRA and CDR2 YSYEKL come from the germline V gene. The CDR3 bases are TGCGCCAGCAGCCAAGACCTCCGGACAGACACTGAAGCTTTCTTT. Protein sequence: CASSQDLRTDTEAFF.

The chain is built from TRBV11-2 and TRBJ2-6; tentatively, D is TRBD2 (6 bases). Deletions cut 7 bases from V and 0 bases from J, with 13 bases between. Germline loops: CDR1 SGHAT, CDR2 FQNNGV. This CDR3 is 16 amino acids long. The CDR3 loop is CASTRGGLSGANVLTF. The CDR3 nucleotides are TGTGCCAGCACCCGAGGAGGGCTCTCTGGGGCCAACGTCCTGACTTTC.

The genes are TRBV2 and TRBJ2-7; 13 nucleotides align to TRBD2. The CDR3 totals 17 residues. The germline V gene encodes CDR1 SNHLY and CDR2 FYNNEI. V lost 3 bases, J lost 5 bases, and 10 bases stayed unmatched. The CDR3 nucleotides are TGTGCCAGCAGTGATCTAAGAGGACTAGCGGGGGTTAACGAGCAGTACTTC. Encoded protein: CASSDLRGLAGVNEQYF.

The chain combines TRBV5-6 with TRBJ1-2, with a tentative D call TRBD1 (6 bases). V was shortened by 2 bases and J by 2 bases, with 7 bases between the two germline ends. The CDR3 runs to 13 residues. Per germline, CDR1 SGHDT and CDR2 YYEEEE. The CDR3 here is CASSLGTNYGYTF. The CDR3 DNA reads as TGTGCCAGCAGCTTAGGGACAAACTATGGCTACACCTTC.

V and J are TRBV6-1 and TRBJ2-1; D uncertain. Per germline, CDR1 MNHNS and CDR2 SASEGT. V lost 8 bases, J lost 7 bases, and 9 bases lay in between. The CDR3 totals 11 residues. The CDR3 loop is CASVSFNEQFF. DNA for the CDR3: TGTGCCAGCGTTAGCTTTAATGAGCAGTTCTTC.

The chain has TRBV6-5 and TRBJ1-1, with 7 bases fitting TRBD1. Germline CDR1 is MNHEY and CDR2 is SVGAGI. Unmatched junction bases numbered 5, after V lost 6 bases and J lost 1 base. The CDR3 is made up of 14 amino acids. The chain's CDR3 is CASSRQGPNTEAFF. The CDR3 DNA sequence: TGTGCCAGCAGCCGACAGGGCCCGAACACTGAAGCTTTCTTT.

The chain couples TRBV2 to TRBJ1-4, with D possibly matching TRBD1 (5 bases). The germline V and J ends were trimmed by 5 bases and 7 bases, with 14 bases remaining between them. Germline CDR1 and CDR2: SNHLY and FYNNEI. The CDR3 runs to 14 residues. CDR3 in DNA: TGTGCCAGCAGTCGACAGTCGACCTTTGAAAAACTGTTTTTT. It specifies CASSRQSTFEKLFF.

The gene calls are TRBV10-3 and TRBJ2-7; TRBD2 is a possible D gene (6 bases). Trimming cost V 4 bases and J 9 bases, with 19 bases left between them. The V gene's germline CDR1 is ENHRY and CDR2 SYGVKD. The CDR3 loop spans 14 amino acids. The CDR3 loop reads CAISATGTPWGQYF. Written as DNA, the CDR3 is TGTGCCATCAGTGCGACCGGGACTCCATGGGGGCAGTACTTC.

The chain couples TRBV5-5 to TRBJ2-7; TRBD2 is a possible D gene (5 bases). Germline CDR1 and CDR2: SGHKS and YYEKEE (reference sequence). The V end was cut by 0 bases, the J end by 7 bases, with 14 bases between. The CDR3 is made up of 14 amino acids. In DNA form, the CDR3 reads TGTGCCAGCAGCTTGGCGGGGAGTGGGTGGGAGCAGTACTTC. This encodes CASSLAGSGWEQYF.

The V call is TRBV4-2, the J call TRBJ1-1; no definite D call. V was cut by 0 bases and J by 0 bases, with 8 bases left in between. The V gene's germline CDR1 is LGHNA and CDR2 YNFKEQ. There are 15 residues in the CDR3. The CDR3 reads CASSQDGVMNTEAFF. CDR3 in DNA: TGTGCCAGCAGCCAAGATGGAGTGATGAACACTGAAGCTTTCTTT.

The V call is TRBV4-1, the J call TRBJ2-2; TRBD1 matches at 8 bases. Looked up from germline, CDR1 is MGHRA and CDR2 is YSYEKL. V trimming: 6 bases; J trimming: 4 bases; junction bases outside the gene matches: 4. The CDR3 spans 14 residues. CDR3 nucleotides: TGCGCCAGCAGGGGGACAGGACGCACCGGGGAGCTGTTTTTT. This codes for CASRGTGRTGELFF.

V and J are TRBV2 and TRBJ2-1; possibly TRBD1 for D (5 bases). CDR1 is SNHLY and CDR2 is FYNNEI in the germline V gene. V was pared by 6 bases and J by 6 bases, with 15 bases between. The CDR3 spans 14 residues. The CDR3 region is CASSGLGVTNEQFF. The CDR3 DNA is TGTGCCAGCAGCGGTCTAGGGGTTACCAATGAGCAGTTCTTC.